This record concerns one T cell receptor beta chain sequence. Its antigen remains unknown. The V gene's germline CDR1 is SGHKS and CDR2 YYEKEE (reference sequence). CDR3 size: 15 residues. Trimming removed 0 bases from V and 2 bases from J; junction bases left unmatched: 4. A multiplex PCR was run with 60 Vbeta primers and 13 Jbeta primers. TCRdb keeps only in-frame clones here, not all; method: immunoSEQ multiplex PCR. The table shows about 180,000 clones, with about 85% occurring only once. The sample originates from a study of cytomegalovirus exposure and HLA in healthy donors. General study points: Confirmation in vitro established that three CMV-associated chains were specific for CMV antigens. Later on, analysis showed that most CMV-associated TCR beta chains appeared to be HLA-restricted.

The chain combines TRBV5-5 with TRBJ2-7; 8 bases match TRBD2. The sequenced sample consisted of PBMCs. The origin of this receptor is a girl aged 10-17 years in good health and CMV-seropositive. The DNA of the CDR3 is TGTGCCAGCAGCTTGGAGAGCGGGAGCCCCTACGAGCAGTACTTC. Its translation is CASSLESGSPYEQYF.